This record looks at one T cell receptor beta chain sequence and its context. Its antigen remains unidentified. Base qualities are not at hand, and no much larger clone is one base apart. The library was prepared using 5' RACE. Instrument used: Illumina HiSeq 2000. Template switching introduced a universal primer binding site; the final cDNA contained a unique molecular identifier, enabling accurate counting of TCR cDNA molecules. Specific primers in the conserved constant-segment region were used to synthesize first-strand cDNA for the TCR alpha and beta chains. Each cDNA library was double barcoded, with a SMART-Mk sample barcode plus Illumina barcodes, to control for contamination. TruSeq adapter sequences, together with Illumina sample barcodes, were added in two successive PCR steps. TCR alpha and beta cDNA libraries were sequenced on the Illumina HiSeq platform with custom primers. In the original analysis: Unique molecular identifiers were extracted from raw reads with MiGEC, and CDR3 positions were determined with MiXCR. For each individual, recombination models were inferred using an EM algorithm with the repgenHMM and IGoR tools. The analysis of shared clonotypes was done with the tcR package in R, with sharing normalized by the product of cloneset sizes. To study raw recombination without the effects of thymic and clonal selection, out-of-frame nonproductive sequences were analyzed. In-frame beta chains were kept once TCRdb had trimmed the public reads at Q25 with fastp and called clones with MiXCR. Each CDR3 protein appears once, grouped with its most common genes and DNA. The V and J calls shown here were made by TCRdb, not taken from the authors' results. The sample has 500,000 or so distinct CDR3 sequences on record, 22% of them singletons. About 0.91% of the sample rests with the top ten.

This sample was included in a study of identical twins (dated by TCRdb to the mid-2010s). About the investigation overall: To test whether fetal clonotypes persist, the study used deep sequencing on TCR alpha and beta repertoires from monozygotic twins, unrelated adults of various ages, and cord blood. To rule out contamination, replicate twin experiments were performed at different times with different library preparation protocols.

Only healthy Caucasian donors were included. The twin cohort consisted of three pairs of female monozygotic twins, all aged roughly 18 to 29 years. Positive isolation kits from Invitrogen were used to isolate the CD4+ and CD8+ T cell populations. As encoded in the germline V gene, CDR1 is SGHRS while CDR2 is YFSETQ. Germline trimming amounts to 0 bases on V and 1 base on J, with 3 as the count of junction bases outside the gene matches. The CDR3, from cysteine to phenylalanine, totals 15 residues. Of all the DNA, just the CDR3 is kept, 45 bases in frame from base 1. General conclusions and limits of the study: Compared with coincidental sharing between unrelated individuals, an excess of low generation-probability sequences was observed among out-of-frame TCR alpha sequences shared between twins. In monozygotic twins, recombination models systematically underestimated out-of-frame TCR alpha sharing, but the models matched the sharing seen between unrelated individuals. Because the same donors could not be followed over many years, conclusions were based on cross-sectional statistical analysis. The excess sharing between twins in beta out-of-frame sequences was weaker because fewer shared sequences reduced the signal-to-noise ratio. Invariant T cells such as MAIT and iNKT could partly confound zero-insertion analyses, although diverse VJ usage argued against such confounding for most clonotypes. Fewer insertions were carried by abundant cord blood beta clonotypes; a weaker similar trend was observed in young adult naive repertoires, while no such trend was observed in memory repertoires.

These records were also assigned to another study, of T cells expressing NK-cell markers. As that second paper reports: Under ten donors provided sorted CD3+CD56+NKG2C+, CD3+CD56+NKG2C- and CD3+CD56-NKG2C+ T-cell subsets, whose TCR beta-chain repertoires were profiled. Among the eight sequenced donors, seven were HCMV-seropositive and one was HCMV-seronegative. In several experiments an anti-gammadeltaTCR antibody was added to restrict sorting to alphabetaTCR-expressing T cells. For 6 or 7 donors, the dominant CD3+CD56+NKG2C+ clonotypes were among the top 10 CD8+ clonotypes and accounted for about 1.0-7.5% of CD8+ T cells. Those dominant clonotypes were again the most abundant among CD3+CD56-NKG2C+ cells in a handful of donors, at roughly 25-65%. It remained unclear whether the expanded NKG2C-expressing T cell clones were specific for HCMV antigens. The study sequenced eight donors, all healthy volunteers chosen at random: three men and five women. A commercial ELISA kit detecting HCMV-specific IgG in serum was used to determine HCMV serostatus. MIGEC was used to demultiplex reads and group the reads by UMI, and MiTCR was used to assemble and quantify clonotypes. To remove erroneous sequences, TCR cDNA sequences were retained only when supported by two or more reads. Downstream repertoire analysis used the tcR package, and clonotypes were matched across fractions by CDR3 nucleotide sequence plus V segment. VDJmatch was used to annotate antigen specificity against VDJdb, with one amino acid substitution allowed in CDR3.

The rearrangement combines TRBV5-1 with TRBJ2-5; the junction holds 7 bases that match TRBD2. Sequencing used CD4+ T cells sorted from blood. This TCR derives from a woman between 18 and 30 years old in good health. The DNA sequence is given as TGCGCCAGCAGCTTGGCGGGAGGCTCCCAAGAGACCCAGTACTTC. This sequence encodes CASSLAGGSQETQYF.